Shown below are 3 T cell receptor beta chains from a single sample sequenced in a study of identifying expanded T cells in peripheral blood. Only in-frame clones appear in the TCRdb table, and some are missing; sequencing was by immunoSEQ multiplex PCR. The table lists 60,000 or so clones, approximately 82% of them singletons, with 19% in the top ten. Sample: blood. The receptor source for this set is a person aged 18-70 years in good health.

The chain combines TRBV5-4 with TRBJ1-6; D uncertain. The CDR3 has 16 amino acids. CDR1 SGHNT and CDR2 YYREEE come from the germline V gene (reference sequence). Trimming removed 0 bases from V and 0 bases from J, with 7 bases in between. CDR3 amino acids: CASSLDGSSYNSPLHF. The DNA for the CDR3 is TGTGCCAGCAGCTTGGACGGAAGCTCCTATAATTCACCCCTCCACTTT.

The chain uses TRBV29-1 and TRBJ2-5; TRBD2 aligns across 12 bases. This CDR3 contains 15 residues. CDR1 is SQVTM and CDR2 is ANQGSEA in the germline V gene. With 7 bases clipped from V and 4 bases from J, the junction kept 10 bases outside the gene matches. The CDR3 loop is CSAKEKLAGGETQYF. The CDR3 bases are TGCAGCGCCAAAGAAAAACTAGCGGGAGGAGAGACCCAGTACTTC.

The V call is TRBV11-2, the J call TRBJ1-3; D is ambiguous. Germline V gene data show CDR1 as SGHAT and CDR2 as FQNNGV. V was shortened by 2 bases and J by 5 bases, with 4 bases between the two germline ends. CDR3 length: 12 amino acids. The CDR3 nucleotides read TGTGCCAGCAGCTTACAAAGAAACACCATATATTTT. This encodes CASSLQRNTIYF.